The 19 T cell receptor beta chains below come from one sample, sequenced in a study of CD8+CD57+ T cells in acquired aplastic anemia. The study profiled TCR beta VDJ and CDR3 using genomic DNA as template. TCRdb processed the reads anew with MiXCR; each CDR3 protein has one entry. The sample has around 200,000 distinct CDR3 sequences; approximately 52% are singletons. Sequencing used sorted CD4+, CD8+, or CD8+CD57+ T cells (not recorded which) from PBMCs. These receptors all come from a human donor in good health, serving as a control.

The table lists this clonotype with many counts. The chain joins TRBV4-3 to TRBJ1-3; 8 positions agree with TRBD1. V was pared by 1 base and J by 0 bases, with 2 bases of the junction left unmatched. The germline gives CDR1 LGHNA, CDR2 YSLEER. The CDR3 is 16 amino acids. The CDR3 DNA reads TGCGCCAGCAGCCAAGGGACAGGGAGCTCTGGAAACACCATATATTTT. This encodes CASSQGTGSSGNTIYF.

The chain joins TRBV5-5 to TRBJ2-7, with a possible D match to TRBD2 (6 bases). The V gene's germline CDR1 is SGHKS and CDR2 YYEKEE (reference sequence). V was trimmed by 4 bases and J by 2 bases, leaving 16 bases between them. CDR3 size: 15 residues. The CDR3 is CASSPTSRGTYEQYF. In DNA, the CDR3 is TGTGCCAGCAGCCCGACTAGTCGGGGGACCTACGAGCAGTACTTC.

V gene TRBV10-3 combines with J gene TRBJ2-5; tentatively, D is TRBD1 (5 bases). The CDR3 sequence is 14 residues long. The germline CDR1 and CDR2 sequences are ENHRY and SYGVKD. V lost 0 bases and J lost 1, with 6 bases in between. The CDR3: CAISESGPQETQYF. In DNA, the CDR3 is TGTGCCATCAGTGAGTCGGGGCCCCAAGAGACCCAGTACTTC.

This clonotype was counted a few times. The CDR3 coding sequence is TGTGCCAGCAGGGCACCCCAGGGGCGCGACTATGGCTACACCTTC. Translation: CASRAPQGRDYGYTF. V gene TRBV6-1 combines with J gene TRBJ1-2; TRBD1 might be the D (6 bases). The CDR3 extends over 15 amino acids. Trimming stripped 6 bases from V and 3 bases from J, with 17 bases between. The germline CDR1 and CDR2 sequences are MNHNS and SASEGT.

The sample holds many counts of this clonotype. This rearrangement joins TRBV5-1 to TRBJ1-5; 7 positions match TRBD1. The V and J ends lost 2 bases and 8 bases, in that order; junction bases with no gene match: 4. This CDR3 contains 13 residues. In germline, CDR1 is SGHRS, CDR2 YFSETQ. The CDR3 DNA reads TGCGCCAGCAGCTTACAGGGGTCTGAGCCCCAGCATTTT. Its translation is CASSLQGSEPQHF.

This clonotype was counted a single time. J is TRBJ1-1 and V is TRBV4-3; tentative D call: TRBD1 (5 bases). Trimming left V 0 bases short and J 1 base short, with 9 bases between. Germline V gene sequence: CDR1 LGHNA, CDR2 YSLEER. This CDR3 region has 15 residues. CDR3 loop: CASSQEAGTNTEAFF. DNA for the CDR3: TGCGCCAGCAGCCAAGAGGCAGGGACGAACACTGAAGCTTTCTTT.

With regard to this clonotype: A much larger clone differs from this one at a single base, so this may be a read error. The chain combines TRBV11-2 with TRBJ1-2; 10 bases align to TRBD1. The J segment lost 7 bases and the V segment lost 1 base, leaving 12 bases of the junction unmatched. This CDR3 contains 17 residues. Germline CDR1 reads SGHAT; CDR2 reads FQNNGV. The CDR3 loop is CASSLVARRDRGGGYTF. For the CDR3, the DNA is TGTGCCAGCAGCTTAGTTGCCCGGAGGGACAGGGGTGGTGGCTACACCTTC.

This clonotype was detected many times. The chain recombines TRBV7-9 with TRBJ1-6; D unresolved. Germline V gene lookup returns CDR1 SEHNR and CDR2 FQNEAQ (reference sequence). Trimming removed 3 bases from V and 2 bases from J, with 14 bases in between. The CDR3 loop spans 17 amino acids. In nucleotides, the CDR3 is TGTGCCAGCAGCTTGTCGGTAACCCCACCCTATAATTCACCCCTCCACTTT. This translates into CASSLSVTPPYNSPLHF.

The chain is built from TRBV7-3 and TRBJ1-2; D uncertain. Trimming pared 3 bases from V and 3 bases from J, leaving 8 bases between. Germline-derived CDR1 and CDR2 are SGHTA and FQGTGA. The CDR3 length is 13 residues. The CDR3 bases are TGTGCCAGCAGCTTCTCCCTGGACTATGGCTACACCTTC. Translated: CASSFSLDYGYTF.

This clonotype was seen just once. This chain joins TRBV10-3 and TRBJ1-1; 8 nucleotides agree with TRBD1. There are 14 residues in the CDR3. Trimming removed 7 bases from V and 4 bases from J; junction bases left unmatched: 8. Germline values: CDR1 ENHRY, CDR2 SYGVKD. The CDR3 is CAINQGASGTEAFF. The CDR3 coding sequence is TGTGCCATCAACCAGGGGGCTAGTGGCACTGAAGCTTTCTTT.

To note about this clonotype: A junction end diverges from the germline sequence, so it may reflect a read error. The V and J genes are TRBV20-1 and TRBJ1-2; unclear D gene. Germline-derived CDR1 and CDR2 are DFQATT and SNEGSKA (reference sequence). This CDR3 has 15 amino acids. CDR3 DNA: TGCAGTGCTAGGACTGAAGCTCAAGCTAACAATGGCTACACCTTC. Its translation is CSARTEAQANNGYTF.

In this sample, this clonotype turned up once. The CDR3 DNA reads as TGCAGTGCTAGACGCTTGGTACAGGGGATTCAAGAGACCCAGTACTTC. Translated, it gives CSARRLVQGIQETQYF. This rearrangement joins TRBV20-1 to TRBJ2-5; TRBD1 agrees at 7 bases. Per the germline V gene, CDR1 is DFQATT and CDR2 is SNEGSKA (reference sequence). The CDR3 has 16 amino acids. The junction had 11 bases not matched to a gene; V was cut back by 2 bases and J by 2 bases.

Note on this clonotype: One junction end disagrees with the germline gene, perhaps due to a read error. DNA of the CDR3: TGCGCCAGCAGCCAGCTAGCGGGGGGGCTTGACGAGCAGTACTTC. It specifies CASSQLAGGLDEQYF. This chain uses TRBV7-3 with TRBJ2-7, with 12 bases that match TRBD2. The germline V gene has CDR1 SGHTA and CDR2 FQGTGA. The CDR3 runs to 15 residues.

This clonotype appeared many times. This chain uses TRBV12-3 or TRBV12-4 with TRBJ1-4; no reliable D call. The CDR3 totals 14 residues. The V end was cut by 6 bases, the J end by 7 bases, with 15 bases between. CDR3 protein: CASSHRRLGEKLFF. As DNA, the CDR3 is TGTGCCAGCAGCCACAGACGCCTCGGTGAAAAACTGTTTTTT.

V usage is TRBV10-2 and J usage is TRBJ1-1, with a tentative D call TRBD1 (6 bases). The CDR3 totals 13 residues. V was trimmed by 7 bases and J by 5 bases, leaving 14 bases between them. The germline V gene has CDR1 WSHSY and CDR2 SAAADI. The CDR3, as DNA: TGCGCCAGCAAGGCCGAGAGGGGGACTGAAGCTTTCTTT. This codes for CASKAERGTEAFF.

In this sample, this clonotype turned up a few times. The J gene is TRBJ2-3, the V gene TRBV20-1; D call uncertain. With 4 bases removed from V and 0 bases from J, the gap between germline ends came to 5 bases. CDR1 and CDR2 from the germline V gene are DFQATT and SNEGSKA (reference sequence). CDR3 length: 12 residues. The CDR3 sequence: CSATTSTDTQYF. The CDR3 coding sequence is TGCAGTGCTACCACTAGCACAGATACGCAGTATTTT.

With respect to this clonotype: Relative to the germline gene, one junction end is altered; a read error may explain this. The chain joins TRBV6-6 to TRBJ2-7; perhaps TRBD1 as D (6 bases). This CDR3 is built from 14 residues. CDR1 is MNHNY, CDR2 SVGAGI, per germline (reference sequence). The CDR3 protein is CASNFPGTNYEQYF. The CDR3 DNA reads TGCGCCAGCAACTTCCCCGGGACAAACTACGAGCAGTACTTC.

Comment on this clonotype: Given the absence of the conserved phenylalanine or tryptophan at the CDR3 end, a read error is likely. It is unclear where the CDR3 begins or ends on the DNA, so no DNA is shown, and the CDR3 is as TCRdb lists it. The chain carries TRBV20-1 and TRBJ1-4; the D call TRBD1 from the table was never checked on the DNA. CDR1 is DFQATT and CDR2 is SNEGSKA in the germline V gene (reference sequence). The CDR3 contains 8 residues when both ends are counted. CDR3 sequence: CSARRFGQ.

CDR3 sequence: CASSEWGNEQFF. The CDR3 DNA follows: TGCGCCAGCAGTGAGTGGGGGAATGAGCAGTTCTTC. The V gene is TRBV10-2, the J gene TRBJ2-1; perhaps D is TRBD1 or TRBD2 (5 bases each). V was trimmed by 1 base and J by 7 bases, leaving 5 bases between them. CDR3 size: 12 residues. The germline V gene encodes CDR1 WSHSY and CDR2 SAAADI.